This TCR beta chain originates from a study of blood T cells in healthy people across ages. Study-wide results and caveats: Per million T cells, TCR beta diversity dropped roughly linearly as age increased. Diversity figures derived from one million T cells were judged to underestimate the true value.

This clonotype was counted only a few times. Its antigen is undetermined. Germline CDR1 and CDR2: DFQATT and SNEGSKA (reference sequence). CDR3 length equals 16 residues. The ends were cut back, 0 bases at V and 4 bases at J, with 16 bases in the middle. The use of a sample-barcoded 5' primer and a J-beta primer mix characterized a second PCR of about 7 to 12 cycles. TCRdb reprocessed the 5' RACE reads via MiXCR and lists one record per CDR3 protein. Altogether hundreds of thousands of distinct CDR3 sequences are present, roughly 43% being singletons, with the ten largest covering around 30%. In terms of origin and age, donors were healthy Caucasian individuals from Russia aged about 6 to 90. The sample, about 9.2 milliliters of peripheral blood, was drawn from each donor.

The sample consisted of blood. The TCR was taken from a man older than 75 in good health. This chain links TRBV20-1 with TRBJ2-1; TRBD2 is a possible D gene (6 bases). The CDR3 nucleotides are TGCAGTGCTAGAGATCTAGTGCTAGCGACTTACAATGAGCAGTTCTTC. As protein: CSARDLVLATYNEQFF.